This TCR beta chain was profiled in a study of T cells after yellow fever vaccination (dated by TCRdb to the late 2010s). Regarding the complete study: The SMART-Seq v4 Ultra Low Input RNA kit was used to prepare libraries from fractions with low cell numbers. Blood was collected at multiple timepoints before and after primary and secondary immunization, and bulk PBMC replicates and cell subsets were isolated. Two healthy male donors, one aged 18 to 30 and one aged 30 to 40 years, were included in the cohort. To follow T-cell clones before and after both primary and booster YFV17D yellow fever vaccination, bulk TCR alpha and beta repertoires underwent longitudinal sequencing.

Read against the paper, the sample's treatment or condition label means: live attenuated yellow fever vaccine strain. At each blood-draw timepoint, two biological replicates of bulk PBMCs were obtained. A standard Ficoll-Paque protocol was used to isolate PBMCs from peripheral blood. RNA was extracted with TriZol from bulk PBMCs, CD4 and CD8 fractions, and dextramer-positive and dextramer-negative fractions. A remark on this clonotype: It lacks a known antigen. No much larger clone is present one base from it, and per-base qualities are unavailable.

Overall study outcomes, separate from this receptor: Compared with the primary T-cell response, the secondary T-cell response was faster but weaker, reaching its peak on day 5 rather than on day 15. The study included only two donors, which limits how far the findings can be generalized. Because abundant contaminating clonotypes from the bulk population could be contained in FACS-sorted repertoires, computational filtering was required. After the booster, most clones that had expanded after primary vaccination were detected again (nearly 97% of CD4 and over 75% of CD8), suggesting broad maintenance of memory. A small fraction of clonotypes appeared in both the CD4 and CD8 compartments, likely as a result of convergent recombination.

Sequencing took place on an Illumina NovaSeq 6000. TCR cDNA was made using 5'RACE template switching, a step that added a universal primer site and unique molecular identifiers. Priming for cDNA synthesis came from both the TCR alpha and TCR beta constant segments. Libraries were amplified in two PCR steps, with sample barcodes and sequencing adapters added in the second step. Sequencing of libraries was done on Illumina HiSeq 2500 (2x100 bp) or NovaSeq (2x150 bp). Turning to the authors' computational methods: Reads were demultiplexed and collapsed into UMI consensus sequences with MIGEC, and V(D)J alignment was performed with MiXCR. Vaccine-responding clonotypes were defined with edgeR using replicate PBMC samples, requiring FDR below 0.01 and a log2 fold change above 5 up to day 15. Each bulk clonotype received a CD4 or CD8 identity based on whether the sequenced CD4 or CD8 repertoire contained that clonotype at higher abundance. The raw public reads went through TCRdb reprocessing: fastp at Q25, MiXCR clone calling, in-frame beta chains kept. CDR3 protein duplicates are merged, each entry listing the most common genes and DNA. Clone size and V and J calls follow TCRdb, not the original study. This sample comprises 250,000 to 400,000 distinct CDR3 sequences, over 3.5% of them detected only once. The top ten clonotypes cover just under 20% of the sample.

CDR1 MGHRA and CDR2 YSYEKL are derived from the germline V gene. V lost 3 bases and J lost 2 bases; the stretch between them is 14 bases long. Counted from cysteine to phenylalanine, this CDR3 has 16 amino acids. The kept DNA is CDR3 alone, 48 bases in frame from the first base. The sequence joins TRBV4-1 to TRBJ1-5; TRBD1 is a weak D gene call, 5 bases matching. Source: PBMCs, taken 15 days after the yellow fever booster vaccination. The sequence derives from a man aged 18 to 29 who received the YFV17D yellow fever vaccine. The CDR3 amino acid sequence is: CASSHLGGGGNQPQHF. The bases read TGCGCCAGCAGCCACCTTGGGGGGGGAGGCAATCAGCCCCAGCATTTT.